This T cell receptor (beta chain) stems from a study of T cell responses to AZD1222 COVID-19 vaccine. Germline-derived CDR1 and CDR2 are SEHNR and FQNEAQ (reference sequence). This CDR3 is 18 amino acids long. V lost 5 bases, J lost 3 bases, and 18 bases stayed unmatched. In the case of this clone: Its antigen remains unidentified.

This table comes from immunoSEQ multiplex PCR, and its TCRdb copy is limited to in-frame clones, with some not included. The table lists about 93,000 clones, approximately 83% of them singletons. Points from the study as a whole: Clonal diversity was possibly underestimated, and white British individuals and females predominated among donors.

The sequence derives from an adult in good health. The input for sequencing was peripheral blood, taken on day 0 of AZD1222 vaccination. The chain links TRBV7-9 to TRBJ2-7; the match to TRBD1 covers 8 bases. CDR3 nucleotides: TGTGCCAGCAGCCCCCGAAAGGGATTAGGGACAGGCAACTACGAGCAGTACTTC. It codes for CASSPRKGLGTGNYEQYF. Combining the CDR3 with reference TRBV7-9 and TRBJ2-7 gives the whole variable domain DTGVSQNPRHKITKRGQNVTFRCDPISEHNRLYWYRQTLGQGPEFLTYFQNEAQLEKSRLLSDRFSAERPKGSFSTLEIQRTEQGDSAMYLCASSPRKGLGTGNYEQYFGPGTRLTVT.